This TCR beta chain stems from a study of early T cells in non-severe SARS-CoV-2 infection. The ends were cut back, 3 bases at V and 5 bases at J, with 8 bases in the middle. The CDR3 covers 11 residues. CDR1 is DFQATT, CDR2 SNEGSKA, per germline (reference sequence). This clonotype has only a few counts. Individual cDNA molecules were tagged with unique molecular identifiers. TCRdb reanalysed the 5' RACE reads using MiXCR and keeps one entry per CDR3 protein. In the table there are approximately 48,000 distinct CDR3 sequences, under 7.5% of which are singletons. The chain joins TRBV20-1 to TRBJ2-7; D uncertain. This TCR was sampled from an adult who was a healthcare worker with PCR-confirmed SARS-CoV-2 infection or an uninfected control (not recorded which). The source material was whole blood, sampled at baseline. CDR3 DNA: TGCAGTGCTAGCCAGAAGGACGAGCAGTACTTC. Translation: CSASQKDEQYF.